These 31 T cell receptor beta chains were sequenced from one sample in a study of T cell clonotyping in hematopoietic cell transplantation. The method was immunoSEQ multiplex PCR; TCRdb's version includes in-frame clones alone and lacks a portion of them. The sample has more than 40,000 clones; 85% are singletons. The time point is: recipient sample about 28 days before transplant, after cytoreduction. The sample here was peripheral blood mononuclear cells, taken before stem cell transplant. The receptor source for this set is a man aged 55 to 69 with acute myeloid leukemia. Some clones in this sample may be carry-over from other donors' samples.

The chain links TRBV5-1 to TRBJ1-1; D remains ambiguous. The CDR3 has 13 residues. Germline lookup yields CDR1 SGHRS and CDR2 YFSETQ. Deletions cut 2 bases from V and 1 base from J, with 6 bases between. The CDR3 reads CASSFGRNTEAFF. CDR3 nucleotides: TGCGCCAGCAGCTTCGGGCGGAACACTGAAGCTTTCTTT. The full variable domain, in which reference TRBV5-1 and TRBJ1-1 provide the parts outside the CDR3, is KAGVTQTPRYLIKTRGQQVTLSCSPISGHRSVSWYQQTPGQGLQFLFEYFSETQRNKGNFPGRFSGRQFSNSRSEMNVSTLELGDSALYLCASSFGRNTEAFFGQGTRLTVV.

The rearrangement joins TRBV7-9 to TRBJ2-7, with a tentative D call TRBD2 (6 bases). The CDR3 loop spans 17 amino acids. Germline CDR1 is SEHNR and CDR2 is FQNEAQ (reference sequence). V was clipped by 0 bases and J by 2 bases, with 17 bases between them. The CDR3 protein is CASSLAGMGTGTYEQYF. The CDR3 DNA reads as TGTGCCAGCAGCTTAGCGGGGATGGGGACTGGAACCTACGAGCAGTACTTC.

The J gene is TRBJ1-1, the V gene TRBV7-9, with 7 bases identical to TRBD1. Looked up from germline, CDR1 is SEHNR and CDR2 is FQNEAQ (reference sequence). J lost 8 bases, V lost 5 bases, and 14 bases had no gene match. The CDR3 sequence is 15 residues long. As DNA, the CDR3 is TGTGCCAGCAGCACAGGGGACGTATTGGGTCTAGAAGCTTTCTTT. Amino acid sequence: CASSTGDVLGLEAFF.

This chain joins TRBV7-2 and TRBJ1-1; D is undetermined. Looked up from germline, CDR1 is SGHTA and CDR2 is FQGNSA. This CDR3 is built from 16 residues. Trimming removed 1 base at V and 1 base at J, with 13 bases between. CDR3 nucleotide sequence: TGTGCCAGCAGCTTAGGTTCGCACACATCGAACACTGAAGCTTTCTTT. Its protein product is CASSLGSHTSNTEAFF.

The chain carries TRBV30 and TRBJ2-3, with 8 nucleotides matching TRBD2. With V trimmed by 4 bases and J by 1 base, 1 base remained unmatched. Germline V lookup: CDR1 GTSNPN, CDR2 SVGIG (reference sequence). This CDR3 has 13 residues. The CDR3 DNA sequence: TGTGCCTGGACAGCGGGGGGCACAGATACGCAGTATTTT. It encodes CAWTAGGTDTQYF.

The chain joins TRBV28 to TRBJ2-7; 7 bases align to TRBD1. The CDR3 contains 15 residues. Germline CDR1 is MDHEN and CDR2 is SYDVKM. Trimming at V came to 6 bases and at J to 0 bases, leaving 8 bases not matched to a gene. CDR3 in amino acids: CASSRSGQSSYEQYF. CDR3 DNA: TGTGCCAGCAGCCGCTCGGGACAGAGCTCCTACGAGCAGTACTTC.

This sequence joins TRBV11-3 and TRBJ2-1, with 13 nucleotides matching TRBD2. Germline-derived CDR1 and CDR2 are SGHNT and YENEEA. This CDR3 has 20 residues. The V segment lost 5 bases and the J segment 5 bases; nucleotides outside the gene matches: 18. CDR3 sequence: CASSPWGPILAGGHDNEQFF. CDR3 bases: TGTGCCAGCAGCCCATGGGGACCGATACTAGCGGGGGGGCACGACAATGAGCAGTTCTTC. The whole variable domain, filled in from reference TRBV11-3 and TRBJ2-1, reads EAGVVQSPRYKIIEKKQPVAFWCNPISGHNTLYWYLQNLGQGPELLIRYENEEAVDDSQLPKDRFSAERLKGVDSTLKIQPAELGDSAVYLCASSPWGPILAGGHDNEQFFGPGTRLTVL.

V is TRBV5-1 and J is TRBJ2-7, with D possibly being TRBD1 (6 bases). The CDR3 length is 15 residues. The V end was cut by 3 bases, the J end by 5 bases, with 18 bases between. From germline, CDR1 is SGHRS and CDR2 YFSETQ. CDR3 sequence reads: CASSSLGASVHEQYF. CDR3 nucleotide sequence: TGCGCCAGCAGCTCTCTGGGGGCGTCAGTCCACGAGCAGTACTTC.

The V gene is TRBV28, the J gene TRBJ1-3, with D unresolved. The length of the CDR3 is 13 residues. Deletions cut 6 bases from V and 4 bases from J, with 10 bases between. Looked up from germline, CDR1 is MDHEN and CDR2 is SYDVKM. CDR3 DNA: TGTGCCAGCAGGCTTATTGAGGGAAACACCATATATTTT. Its translation: CASRLIEGNTIYF. Using reference TRBV28 and TRBJ1-3 for the parts outside the CDR3, the full variable domain is DVKVTQSSRYLVKRTGEKVFLECVQDMDHENMFWYRQDPGLGLRLIYFSYDVKMKEKGDIPEGYSVSREKKERFSLILESASTNQTSMYLCASRLIEGNTIYFGEGSWLTVV.

CDR3 sequence: CASSWGGPGQGNTEAFF. DNA for the CDR3: TGTGCCAGCAGTTGGGGGGGTCCCGGACAGGGGAACACTGAAGCTTTCTTT. The chain has TRBV25-1 and TRBJ1-1; TRBD1 agrees at 8 bases. CDR3 length: 17 amino acids. The germline V gene has CDR1 MGHDK and CDR2 SYGVNS. The V gene end was trimmed by 5 bases and the J gene end by 1 base; junction bases not matched to a gene: 12. Based on the CDR3 plus reference TRBV25-1 and TRBJ1-1, the full variable domain is EADIYQTPRYLVIGTGKKITLECSQTMGHDKMYWYQQDPGMELHLIHYSYGVNSTEKGDLSSESTVSRIRTEHFPLTLESARPSHTSQYLCASSWGGPGQGNTEAFFGQGTRLTVV.

V and J are TRBV7-6 and TRBJ2-5; TRBD2 might be the D (6 bases). Germline loops: CDR1 SGHVS, CDR2 FNYEAQ. Trimming cost V 5 bases and J 4 bases, with 20 bases left between them. The CDR3 has 16 residues. The DNA for the CDR3 is TGTGCCAGCAGCCCCGGGGACCCGCGGGGTGGAGAGACCCAGTACTTC. Amino acids: CASSPGDPRGGETQYF.

This clone was seen a handful of times. The CDR3, as DNA: TGTGCCAGCAGTCGAGAGACAGGGGGCAGCAATCAGCCCCAGCATTTT. Translated, it gives CASSRETGGSNQPQHF. The chain has TRBV2 and TRBJ1-5; 10 bases fit TRBD1. V gave up 5 bases and J gave up 1 base; unmatched junction bases: 5. Germline V gives CDR1 SNHLY, CDR2 FYNNEI. The CDR3 length is 16 residues.

J is TRBJ2-1 and V is TRBV19; D might be TRBD2 (5 bases). Germline-derived CDR1 and CDR2 are LNHDA and SQIVND (reference sequence). Between the trimmed V and J ends, which lost 4 bases and 3 bases, there was a span of 13 bases. The CDR3 loop spans 15 amino acids. The CDR3 spells CASSTSDYLYNEQFF. The CDR3 nucleotides are TGTGCCAGTAGTACGTCAGACTACCTCTACAATGAGCAGTTCTTC.

J is TRBJ2-7 and V is TRBV6-6; 9 bases fit TRBD1. The CDR3 extends over 15 amino acids. V was pared by 5 bases and J by 5 bases, with 10 bases of the junction left unmatched. Germline loops: CDR1 MNHNY, CDR2 SVGAGI (reference sequence). The CDR3 DNA is TGTGCCAGCAGTGAGTACGGGACAGGGTGGAACGAGCAGTACTTC. This encodes CASSEYGTGWNEQYF.

The rearrangement joins TRBV18 to TRBJ1-1; D is undetermined. There are 14 residues in the CDR3. Germline lookup yields CDR1 KGHSH and CDR2 LQKENI. Trimming stripped 2 bases from V and 4 bases from J, with 11 bases between. CDR3 protein: CASSPYKGRTEAFF. The CDR3 DNA follows: TGTGCCAGCTCACCATATAAGGGCCGCACTGAAGCTTTCTTT.

This clone was counted a single time. The chain links TRBV5-6 to TRBJ2-7; 11 positions agree with TRBD2. Germline V lookup: CDR1 SGHDT, CDR2 YYEEEE. After removal of 1 base from V and 1 base from J, the junction contained 4 bases not matched to a gene. The CDR3 runs 16 residues. The CDR3 is CASSLFTSGGSYEQYF. The CDR3 nucleotides are TGTGCCAGCAGCTTGTTTACTAGCGGGGGTTCCTACGAGCAGTACTTC.

This chain links TRBV7-2 with TRBJ1-2, with D perhaps matching TRBD1 (5 bases). Germline values: CDR1 SGHTA, CDR2 FQGNSA. The V and J ends lost 2 bases and 4 bases respectively, with 8 bases between them. CDR3 length equals 13 residues. CDR3 protein: CASSLTGGYGYTF. In nucleotides, the CDR3 is TGTGCCAGCAGCTTAACAGGTGGCTATGGCTACACCTTC.

The gene calls are TRBV7-2 and TRBJ2-5, with a possible D match to TRBD1 (5 bases). Trimming took 6 bases from V and 1 from J, leaving 6 bases between them. This CDR3 contains 12 residues. Germline V lookup: CDR1 SGHTA, CDR2 FQGNSA. The CDR3 DNA reads as TGTGCCAGCAGACAGGCCCAAGAGACCCAGTACTTC. Amino acid sequence: CASRQAQETQYF.

This clone has only a few counts. V gene TRBV5-1 combines with J gene TRBJ1-3; D ambiguous. Trimming took 5 bases from V and 0 from J, leaving 12 bases between them. CDR1 and CDR2 from the germline V gene are SGHRS and YFSETQ. The CDR3 runs to 15 residues. In DNA form, the CDR3 reads TGCGCCAGCAGAAGGCGGGAGGGCTCTGGAAACACCATATATTTT. Its translation: CASRRREGSGNTIYF.

The chain combines TRBV7-8 with TRBJ1-6, with 7 bases identical to TRBD1. The CDR3 runs to 16 residues. Trimming at V came to 4 bases and at J to 7 bases, leaving 10 bases not matched to a gene. Per germline, CDR1 SGHVS and CDR2 FQNEAQ. Written as DNA, the CDR3 is TGTGCCAGCAGCTCCCGATCCGGGACAGCGAATTCACCCCTCCACTTT. Translating gives CASSSRSGTANSPLHF.

The chain couples TRBV5-4 to TRBJ2-5; no definite D call. The CDR3 extends over 13 amino acids. V dropped 4 bases and J dropped 2 bases, with 9 bases sitting between them. CDR1 is SGHNT and CDR2 is YYREEE in the germline V gene (reference sequence). The CDR3: CASSPDVQETQYF. The CDR3 nucleotides read TGTGCCAGCAGCCCGGACGTGCAAGAGACCCAGTACTTC.

The chain couples TRBV28 to TRBJ1-2; tentatively, D is TRBD1 (6 bases). CDR3 length equals 17 residues. Germline V CDR1 and CDR2: MDHEN, SYDVKM. Trimming removed 3 bases at V and 2 bases at J, with 19 bases between. CDR3: CASSFGSAIQGNYGYTF. Written as DNA, the CDR3 is TGTGCCAGCAGTTTTGGGTCGGCTATCCAGGGGAACTATGGCTACACCTTC.

The V and J genes are TRBV7-8 and TRBJ2-2; 9 nucleotides align to TRBD2. Germline trimming cut 1 base from V and 4 bases from J; bases unmatched to any gene: 4. CDR1 is SGHVS and CDR2 is FQNEAQ in the germline V gene. The CDR3 is made up of 16 amino acids. The CDR3 loop reads CASSLGGGVFTGELFF. In DNA, the CDR3 is TGTGCCAGCAGCTTAGGCGGGGGGGTTTTCACCGGGGAGCTGTTTTTT.

V and J are TRBV6-5 and TRBJ1-5; D unresolved. CDR3 length: 14 amino acids. V lost 6 bases and J 2 bases, leaving 11 bases between the germline ends. Looked up from germline, CDR1 is MNHEY and CDR2 is SVGAGI. CDR3 DNA sequence: TGTGCCAGCAGCCGTGGGCAACGCAATCAGCCCCAGCATTTT. This sequence encodes CASSRGQRNQPQHF.

The chain combines TRBV15 with TRBJ1-4; D uncertain. Trimming shortened V by 0 bases and J by 4 bases, and 9 bases separated the two germline ends. Looked up from germline, CDR1 is LNHNV and CDR2 is YYDKDF (reference sequence). The CDR3 is 15 residues long. The CDR3 DNA follows: TGTGCCACCAGCAGAGATCTGGACGGTAATGAAAAACTGTTTTTT. Amino acids: CATSRDLDGNEKLFF.

The V and J genes are TRBV6-6 and TRBJ1-4; D perhaps matches TRBD1 (5 bases). Germline CDR1 MNHNY, CDR2 SVGAGI (reference sequence). The V gene lost 5 bases and the J gene lost 3 bases, with 13 bases spanning the gap. The CDR3 loop spans 15 amino acids. CDR3 in DNA: TGTGCCAGCAGTCCCCAGGGAGTGTCTAATGAAAAACTGTTTTTT. Protein sequence: CASSPQGVSNEKLFF.

The DNA of the CDR3 is TGTGCCAGCAGCCTGGACAGTACCTACGAGCAGTACTTC. Its protein is CASSLDSTYEQYF. The V call is TRBV7-7, the J call TRBJ2-7; D is perhaps TRBD1 (6 bases). The CDR3 runs 13 residues. Per germline, CDR1 SSHAT and CDR2 FNYEAQ (reference sequence). With 5 bases removed from V and 2 bases from J, the gap between germline ends came to 10 bases.

This chain links TRBV5-1 with TRBJ2-3; the match to TRBD2 covers 10 bases. The CDR3 length is 18 residues. The J segment lost 1 base and the V segment lost 4 bases, leaving 12 bases of the junction unmatched. Germline V lookup: CDR1 SGHRS, CDR2 YFSETQ. The CDR3 reads CASSLGPSGRTRTDTQYF. The DNA of the CDR3 is TGCGCCAGCAGCCTGGGGCCTAGCGGGAGAACCCGCACAGATACGCAGTATTTT.

The CDR3 protein is CASSLTGENTEAFF. Written as DNA, the CDR3 is TGCGCCAGCAGCTTGACAGGGGAGAACACTGAAGCTTTCTTT. This chain links TRBV5-1 with TRBJ1-1; 7 nucleotides agree with TRBD1. V shed 1 base and J 1 base; nucleotides not matched to a gene: 1. Looked up from germline, CDR1 is SGHRS and CDR2 is YFSETQ. This CDR3 contains 14 residues. Filled out from reference TRBV5-1 and TRBJ1-1, the complete variable domain reads KAGVTQTPRYLIKTRGQQVTLSCSPISGHRSVSWYQQTPGQGLQFLFEYFSETQRNKGNFPGRFSGRQFSNSRSEMNVSTLELGDSALYLCASSLTGENTEAFFGQGTRLTVV.

This clone showed up just once. The chain carries TRBV28 and TRBJ2-7, with D possibly called TRBD1 or TRBD2 (5 bases each). The germline V and J ends were trimmed by 2 bases and 4 bases, with 15 bases remaining between them. CDR1 MDHEN and CDR2 SYDVKM come from the germline V gene. The CDR3 runs 15 residues. CDR3 residues: CASSLEGLRRYEQYF. CDR3 in DNA: TGTGCCAGCAGTTTAGAGGGGCTTCGACGGTACGAGCAGTACTTC. The whole variable domain, remainder taken from reference TRBV28 and TRBJ2-7, is DVKVTQSSRYLVKRTGEKVFLECVQDMDHENMFWYRQDPGLGLRLIYFSYDVKMKEKGDIPEGYSVSREKKERFSLILESASTNQTSMYLCASSLEGLRRYEQYFGPGTRLTVT.

The gene calls are TRBV15 and TRBJ2-7; D possibly uses TRBD1 or TRBD2 (6 bases each). The germline gives CDR1 LNHNV, CDR2 YYDKDF (reference sequence). V lost 3 bases and J lost 4, with 10 bases in between. The CDR3 consists of 13 residues. DNA of the CDR3: TGTGCCACCAGCAGGTGGGGGGCATACGAGCAGTACTTC. Its translation is CATSRWGAYEQYF.